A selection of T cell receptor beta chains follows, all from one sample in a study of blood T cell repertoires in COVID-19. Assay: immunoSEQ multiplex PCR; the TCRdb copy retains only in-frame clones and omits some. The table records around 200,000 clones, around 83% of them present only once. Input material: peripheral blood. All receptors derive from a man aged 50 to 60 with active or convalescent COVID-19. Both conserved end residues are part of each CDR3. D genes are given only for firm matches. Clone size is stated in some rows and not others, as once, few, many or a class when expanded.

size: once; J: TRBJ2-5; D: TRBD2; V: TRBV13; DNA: TGTGCCAGCAGCTTCTATGCTAGCGGGAGAACTGAGACCCAGTACTTC; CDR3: CASSFYASGRTETQYF
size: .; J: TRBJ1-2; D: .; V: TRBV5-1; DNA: TGCGCCAGCAGCTTGGAGGGGCATGGCTACACCTTC; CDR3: CASSLEGHGYTF
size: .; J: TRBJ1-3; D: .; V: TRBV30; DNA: TGTGCCTGGACGGCGGAGGGAAACACCATATATTTT; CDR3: CAWTAEGNTIYF
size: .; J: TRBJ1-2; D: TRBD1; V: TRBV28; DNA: TGTGCCAGCAGTCCTAACAGGGGGCGAGGCTACACCTTC; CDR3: CASSPNRGRGYTF
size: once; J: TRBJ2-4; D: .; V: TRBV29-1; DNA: TGCAGCGTTGGAACCCCCGGGGACATTCAGTACTTC; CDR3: CSVGTPGDIQYF
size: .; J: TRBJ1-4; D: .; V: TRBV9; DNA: TGTGCCAGCAGCGTAGCGGGGGGCTGGAGTGAAAAACTGTTTTTT; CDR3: CASSVAGGWSEKLFF
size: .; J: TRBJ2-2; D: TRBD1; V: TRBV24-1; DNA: TGTGCCACCAGTGATCAGGGGGCGGACACCGGGGAGCTGTTTTTT; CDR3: CATSDQGADTGELFF
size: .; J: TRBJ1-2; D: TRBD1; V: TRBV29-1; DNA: TGCAGCGTGCGACAGGGTTCTAACTATGGCTACACCTTC; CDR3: CSVRQGSNYGYTF
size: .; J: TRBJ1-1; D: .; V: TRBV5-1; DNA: TGCGCCAGCAGCTTGGAAGGGGATAACACTGAAGCTTTCTTT; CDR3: CASSLEGDNTEAFF
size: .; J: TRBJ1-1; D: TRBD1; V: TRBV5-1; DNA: TGCGCCAGCAGGACAGGGGACATAGAAGCTTTCTTT; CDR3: CASRTGDIEAFF
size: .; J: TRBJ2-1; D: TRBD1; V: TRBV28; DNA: TGTGCCAGCAGTTTAATGGACAGGGTCTACAATGAGCAGTTCTTC; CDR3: CASSLMDRVYNEQFF
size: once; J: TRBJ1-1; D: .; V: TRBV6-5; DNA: TGTGCCAGCAGTTACGGACAAATGAACACTGAAGCTTTCTTT; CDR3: CASSYGQMNTEAFF
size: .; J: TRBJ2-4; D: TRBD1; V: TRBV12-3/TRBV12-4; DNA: TGTGCCAGCAGTAGGGACAGGAGAAACATTCAGTACTTC; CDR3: CASSRDRRNIQYF
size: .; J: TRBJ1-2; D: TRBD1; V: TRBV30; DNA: TGTGCCTGGAGTGGGGCAGGGGGCGGCTATGGCTACACCTTC; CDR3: CAWSGAGGGYGYTF
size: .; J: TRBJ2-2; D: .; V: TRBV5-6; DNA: TGTGCCAGCAGCTTGGGGGGGACAACCGTCACCGGGGAGCTGTTTTTT; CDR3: CASSLGGTTVTGELFF
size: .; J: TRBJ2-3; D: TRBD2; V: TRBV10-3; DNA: TGTGCCATCAGTGAGGTAGCGGGGGGAAGCAGGGATACGCAGTATTTT; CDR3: CAISEVAGGSRDTQYF
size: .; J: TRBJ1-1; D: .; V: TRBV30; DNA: TGTGCCTGGAGTAGCACTATGGGGGCCACTGAAGCTTTCTTT; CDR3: CAWSSTMGATEAFF
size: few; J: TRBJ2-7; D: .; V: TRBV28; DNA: TGTGCCAGCACCTCGGGTAGCGGTTCCTACGAGCAGTACTTC; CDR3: CASTSGSGSYEQYF
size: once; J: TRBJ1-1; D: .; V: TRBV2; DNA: TGTGCCAGCAGTACACAGAGGAACACTGAAGCTTTCTTT; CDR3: CASSTQRNTEAFF
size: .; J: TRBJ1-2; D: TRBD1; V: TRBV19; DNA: TGTGCCAGTAGTGCCCCAAACGGACAGGTATGGGGCTACACCTTC; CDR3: CASSAPNGQVWGYTF
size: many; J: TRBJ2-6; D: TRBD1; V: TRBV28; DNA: TGTGCCAGCAGTGTCCGGGGACAGCTCTCTATGTCCTCTGGGGCCAACGTCCTGACTTTC; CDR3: CASSVRGQLSMSSGANVLTF
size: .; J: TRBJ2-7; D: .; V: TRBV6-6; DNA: TGTGCCAGCAAAACGACCCGCAGGGGAGTGGACAACGAGCAGTACTTC; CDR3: CASKTTRRGVDNEQYF
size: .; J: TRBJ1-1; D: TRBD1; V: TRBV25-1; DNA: TGTGCCAGCAGTGGGACAGGGCGGACTGAAGCTTTCTTT; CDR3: CASSGTGRTEAFF
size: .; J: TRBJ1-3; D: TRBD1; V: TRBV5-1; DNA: TGCGCCAGCAGCCAAACAGGGGTCTCTGGAAACACCATATATTTT; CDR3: CASSQTGVSGNTIYF
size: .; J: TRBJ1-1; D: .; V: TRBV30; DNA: TGTGCCTGGAGTTCAACAGGGTTGACTGAAGCTTTCTTT; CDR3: CAWSSTGLTEAFF
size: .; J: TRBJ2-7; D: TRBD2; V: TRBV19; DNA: TGTGCCACTACCGGGACTAGCGGGATTCCCTACGAGCAGTACTTC; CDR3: CATTGTSGIPYEQYF
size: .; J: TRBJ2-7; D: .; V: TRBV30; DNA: TGTGCCTGTCGTAGAAGCTCCTACGAGCAGTACTTC; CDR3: CACRRSSYEQYF
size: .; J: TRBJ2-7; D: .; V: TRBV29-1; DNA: TGCAGCGTTGGATCAGGGGCCTACGAGCAGTACTTC; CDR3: CSVGSGAYEQYF
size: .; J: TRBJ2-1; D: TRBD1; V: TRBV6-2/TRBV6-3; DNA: TGTGCCAGCAGTTACTGGACAGGGGGCAATGAGCAGTTCTTC; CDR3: CASSYWTGGNEQFF
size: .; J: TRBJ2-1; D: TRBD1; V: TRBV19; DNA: TGTGCCAGTAGTATTGCCGGGACAGGGGGCTATGAGCAGTTCTTC; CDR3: CASSIAGTGGYEQFF
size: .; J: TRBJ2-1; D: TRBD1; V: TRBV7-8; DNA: TGTGCCAGCAGCCTTCCGACAGGGATCCCGTTCTTC; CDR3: CASSLPTGIPFF
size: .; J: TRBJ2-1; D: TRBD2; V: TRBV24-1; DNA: TGTGCCACCGCCCCCTCTAGCGGCAATGAGCAGTTCTTC; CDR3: CATAPSSGNEQFF
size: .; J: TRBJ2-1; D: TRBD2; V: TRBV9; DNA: TGTGCCAGCAGCGCGACTAGCGGGAAGTCAGGTGAGCAGTTCTTC; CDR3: CASSATSGKSGEQFF
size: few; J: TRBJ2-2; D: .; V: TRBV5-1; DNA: TGCGCCAGCAGCTTGGTGGGGCCCCACGGGGAGCTGTTTTTT; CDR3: CASSLVGPHGELFF
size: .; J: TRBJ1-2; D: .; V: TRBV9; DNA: TGTGCCAGCAGCGGCGGGGACGGCGCTAACTATGGCTACACCTTC; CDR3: CASSGGDGANYGYTF
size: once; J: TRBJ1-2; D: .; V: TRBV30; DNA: TGTGCCTGGGGAAGGGGCCACACGAAATCTAACTATGGCTACACCTTC; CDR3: CAWGRGHTKSNYGYTF
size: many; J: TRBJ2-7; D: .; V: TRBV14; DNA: TGTGCCAGCAGCCAACTCTACGAGCAGTACTTC; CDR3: CASSQLYEQYF
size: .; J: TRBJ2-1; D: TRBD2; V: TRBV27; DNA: TGTGCCAGCAGATCGTTAGCGGGAGCAACCTACAATGAGCAGTTCTTC; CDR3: CASRSLAGATYNEQFF
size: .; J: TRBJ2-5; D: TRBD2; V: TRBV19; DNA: TGTGCCAGTAGTACTAGCGGGAGTCTGTGGGAGACCCAGTACTTC; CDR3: CASSTSGSLWETQYF
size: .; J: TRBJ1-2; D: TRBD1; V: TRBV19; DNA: TGTGCCAGTAGTGACCGGGACAGATATGGCTACACCTTC; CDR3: CASSDRDRYGYTF